Below are 17 T cell receptor beta chains sequenced from a single sample in a study of CXCR3-negative and CXCR3-positive naive CD8 T cells. With UMI labels, 5' RACE was used to prepare the TRB cDNA libraries. TCRdb reprocessed the 5' RACE reads and keeps a single row for each CDR3 protein, giving no DNA. This listing includes approximately 56,000 distinct CDR3 sequences. Sequenced material: naive CXCR3- CD8+ T cells from blood. Regarding subset: CD45RO-CCR7+CD27+CD95- naive CD8+ T cells lacking CXCR3 (TNR3-). Receptors originate from a human donor in good health. Some clones in this sample may be carry-over from other donors' samples.

The V gene is TRBV3-1, the J gene TRBJ2-1; TCRdb lists TRBD1, though no DNA is available to test this call. Germline CDR1 LGHDT, CDR2 YNNKEL (reference sequence). The CDR3 totals 14 residues. CDR3 sequence reads: CASSPYRGYNEQFF.

The chain is built from TRBV28 and TRBJ2-1; the TCRdb D gene call, TRBD2, has no DNA to confirm it. The CDR3 loop spans 17 amino acids. CDR1 and CDR2 from the germline V gene are MDHEN and SYDVKM. CDR3: CASSLTGTSGTRTGQFF.

The rearrangement uses TRBV19 and TRBJ1-1. Looked up from germline, CDR1 is LNHDA and CDR2 is SQIVND (reference sequence). CDR3 length: 14 residues. The CDR3: CASSIVSVNTEAFF.

V is TRBV4-1 and J is TRBJ1-1; TCRdb reports TRBD1, a call that lacks DNA to check it against. Germline CDR1 and CDR2: MGHRA and YSYEKL. CDR3 length equals 16 residues. The CDR3 spells CASSFRDRGSNTEAFF.

This rearrangement joins TRBV4-2 to TRBJ2-1; TCRdb reports TRBD2, a call that lacks DNA to check it against. The CDR3 runs to 16 residues. Germline CDR1 LGHNA, CDR2 YNFKEQ. The CDR3 loop reads CASSQDLAGGGNEQFF.

This chain joins TRBV9 and TRBJ2-1; TCRdb selects TRBD2, and the lack of DNA leaves this call unchecked. The germline gives CDR1 SGDLS, CDR2 YYNGEE. This CDR3 region has 16 residues. The CDR3 region is CASSFYTSGIDNEQFF.

This chain connects TRBV7-9 to TRBJ1-1; as DNA is missing, the TRBD1 call by TCRdb cannot be tested. Per the germline V gene, CDR1 is SEHNR and CDR2 is FQNEAQ (reference sequence). CDR3 size: 12 residues. The CDR3 sequence: CASSHGTNEAFF. The full variable domain, its missing parts supplied by reference TRBV7-9 and TRBJ1-1, is DTGVSQNPRHKITKRGQNVTFRCDPISEHNRLYWYRQTLGQGPEFLTYFQNEAQLEKSRLLSDRFSAERPKGSFSTLEIQRTEQGDSAMYLCASSHGTNEAFFGQGTRLTVV.

The V and J genes are TRBV29-1 and TRBJ2-1; TCRdb indicates TRBD1, and absent DNA this call remains unverified. The CDR3 is made up of 15 amino acids. Germline CDR1 SQVTM, CDR2 ANQGSEA. The CDR3 loop reads CSATPGPSSYNEQFF.

The rearrangement uses TRBV27 and TRBJ1-3; TCRdb's D call, TRBD1, is unchecked because there is no DNA. The germline gives CDR1 MNHEY, CDR2 SMNVEV (reference sequence). The CDR3 has 13 residues. This CDR3 is CASSRGPGNTIYF.

V is TRBV7-9 and J is TRBJ2-3; TCRdb's D gene call, TRBD2, goes unchecked for lack of DNA. CDR1 and CDR2 (germline): SEHNR, FQNEAQ (reference sequence). The CDR3 length is 13 residues. CDR3 amino acids: CASSLGGLEGQYF.

The V and J genes are TRBV20-1 and TRBJ2-1; TCRdb lists TRBD2, though no DNA is available to test this call. This CDR3 has 14 amino acids. The germline gives CDR1 DFQATT, CDR2 SNEGSKA (reference sequence). The CDR3 loop is CSAHSGGAYNEQFF.

Here the CDR3 reads CASSQDSGGVYGYTF. The V gene is TRBV4-3, the J gene TRBJ1-2; the TRBD1 assignment by TCRdb is unverifiable without DNA. From germline, CDR1 is LGHNA and CDR2 YSLEER. This CDR3 contains 15 residues.

The chain uses TRBV7-2 and TRBJ1-2. The CDR3 has 14 residues. The germline CDR1 and CDR2 sequences are SGHTA and FQGNSA. CDR3 residues: CASSSGPGNYGYTF.

CDR3 sequence: CASSLGPGQGNYSNQPQHF. The V and J genes are TRBV28 and TRBJ1-5; TCRdb indicates TRBD1, and absent DNA this call remains unverified. The germline V gene has CDR1 MDHEN and CDR2 SYDVKM. This CDR3 contains 19 residues. The whole variable domain, remainder taken from reference TRBV28 and TRBJ1-5, is DVKVTQSSRYLVKRTGEKVFLECVQDMDHENMFWYRQDPGLGLRLIYFSYDVKMKEKGDIPEGYSVSREKKERFSLILESASTNQTSMYLCASSLGPGQGNYSNQPQHFGDGTRLSIL.

The V and J genes are TRBV19 and TRBJ1-1. This CDR3 comprises 15 residues. CDR1 is LNHDA and CDR2 is SQIVND in the germline V gene (reference sequence). The CDR3 reads CASSTAGSGNTEAFF.

The chain couples TRBV27 to TRBJ2-1; as DNA is missing, the TRBD1 call by TCRdb cannot be tested. The CDR3 spans 13 residues. Germline loops: CDR1 MNHEY, CDR2 SMNVEV (reference sequence). CDR3 amino acids: CASSASALNEQFF.

This chain connects TRBV11-2 to TRBJ2-1; TCRdb lists TRBD1, though no DNA is available to test this call. Germline V gene data show CDR1 as SGHAT and CDR2 as FQNNGV. The CDR3 covers 13 residues. CDR3: CASVLSTHNEQFF.